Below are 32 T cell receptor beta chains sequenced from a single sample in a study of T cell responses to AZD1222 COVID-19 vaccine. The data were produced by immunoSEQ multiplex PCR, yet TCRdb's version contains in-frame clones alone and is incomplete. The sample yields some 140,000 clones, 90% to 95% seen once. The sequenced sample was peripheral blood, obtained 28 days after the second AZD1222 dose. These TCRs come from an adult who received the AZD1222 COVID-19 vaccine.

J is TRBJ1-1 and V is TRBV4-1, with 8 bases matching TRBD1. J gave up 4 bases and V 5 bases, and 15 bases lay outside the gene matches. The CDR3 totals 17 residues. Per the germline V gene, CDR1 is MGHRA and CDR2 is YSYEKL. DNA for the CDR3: TGCGCCAGCAGCGCCAGACAGGGGAAGAGTTCAGGCACTGAAGCTTTCTTT. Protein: CASSARQGKSSGTEAFF.

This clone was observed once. CDR3 amino acids: CASSRDSAYEQYF. CDR3 coding DNA: TGTGCCAGCAGTCGGGACAGTGCCTACGAGCAGTACTTC. V and J are TRBV7-2 and TRBJ2-7, with 7 bases matching TRBD1. V gave up 6 bases and J gave up 2 bases; unmatched junction bases: 4. CDR1 SGHTA and CDR2 FQGNSA come from the germline V gene. This CDR3 is 13 amino acids long. The whole variable domain, filled in from reference TRBV7-2 and TRBJ2-7, reads GAGVSQSPSNKVTEKGKDVELRCDPISGHTALYWYRQSLGQGLEFLIYFQGNSAPDKSGLPSDRFSAERTGGSVSTLTIQRTQQEDSAVYLCASSRDSAYEQYFGPGTRLTVT.

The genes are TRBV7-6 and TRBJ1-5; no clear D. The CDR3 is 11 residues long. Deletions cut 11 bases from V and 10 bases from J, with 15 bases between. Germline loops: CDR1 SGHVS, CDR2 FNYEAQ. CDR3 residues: CAQKGRRPQHF. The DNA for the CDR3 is TGTGCCCAAAAGGGCCGTCGTCCCCAGCATTTT.

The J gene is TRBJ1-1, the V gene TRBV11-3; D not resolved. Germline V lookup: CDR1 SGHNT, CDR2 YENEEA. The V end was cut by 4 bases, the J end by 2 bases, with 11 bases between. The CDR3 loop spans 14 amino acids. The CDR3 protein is CASSSGENNTEAFF. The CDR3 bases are TGTGCCAGCAGCTCGGGCGAAAACAACACTGAAGCTTTCTTT.

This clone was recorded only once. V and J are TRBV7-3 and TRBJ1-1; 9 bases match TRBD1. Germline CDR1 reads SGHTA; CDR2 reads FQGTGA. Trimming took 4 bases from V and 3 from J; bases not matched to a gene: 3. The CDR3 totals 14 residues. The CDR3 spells CASSSGQGDTEAFF. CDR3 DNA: TGTGCCAGCAGCTCGGGACAGGGAGACACTGAAGCTTTCTTT.

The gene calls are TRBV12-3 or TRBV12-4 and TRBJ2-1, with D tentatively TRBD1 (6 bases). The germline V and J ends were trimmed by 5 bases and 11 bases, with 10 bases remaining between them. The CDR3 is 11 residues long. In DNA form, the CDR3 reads TGTGCCAGCAGTCCACGGGACAAGCAGTTCTTC. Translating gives CASSPRDKQFF.

CDR3 protein: CASSLTGWDQPQHF. CDR3 DNA: TGTGCCAGCAGTTTGACAGGGTGGGATCAGCCCCAGCATTTT. The V call is TRBV28, the J call TRBJ1-5; 7 bases align to TRBD1. In germline, CDR1 is MDHEN, CDR2 SYDVKM. The J segment lost 5 bases and the V segment lost 3 bases, leaving 4 bases of the junction unmatched. The CDR3 has 14 amino acids.

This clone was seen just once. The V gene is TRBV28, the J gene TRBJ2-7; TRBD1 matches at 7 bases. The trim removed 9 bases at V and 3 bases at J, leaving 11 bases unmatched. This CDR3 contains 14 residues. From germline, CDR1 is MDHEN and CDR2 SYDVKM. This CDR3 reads CASSEWDRNYEQYF. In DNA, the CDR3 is TGTGCCAGTTCTGAGTGGGACAGAAACTACGAGCAGTACTTC.

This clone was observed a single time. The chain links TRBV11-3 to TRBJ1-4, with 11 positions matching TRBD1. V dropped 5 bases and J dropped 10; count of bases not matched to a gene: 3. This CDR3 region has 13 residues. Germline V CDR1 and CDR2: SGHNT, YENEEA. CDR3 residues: CASSPGTGGKLFF. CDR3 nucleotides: TGTGCCAGCAGCCCCGGGACAGGGGGAAAACTGTTTTTT.

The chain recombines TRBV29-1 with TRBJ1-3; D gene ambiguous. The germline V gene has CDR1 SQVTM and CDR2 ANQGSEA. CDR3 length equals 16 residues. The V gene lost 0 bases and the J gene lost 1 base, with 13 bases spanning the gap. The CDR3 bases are TGCAGCGTTGAAGACCCATTGGGGTATTCTGGAAACACCATATATTTT. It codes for CSVEDPLGYSGNTIYF. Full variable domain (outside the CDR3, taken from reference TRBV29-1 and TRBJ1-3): SAVISQKPSRDICQRGTSLTIQCQVDSQVTMMFWYRQQPGQSLTLIATANQGSEATYESGFVIDKFPISRPNLTFSTLTVSNMSPEDSSIYLCSVEDPLGYSGNTIYFGEGSWLTVV.

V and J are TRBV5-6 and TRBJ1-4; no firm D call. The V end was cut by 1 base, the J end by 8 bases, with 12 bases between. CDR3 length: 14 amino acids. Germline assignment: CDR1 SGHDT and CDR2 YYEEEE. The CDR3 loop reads CASSLMDFPEKLFF. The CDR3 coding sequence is TGTGCCAGCAGCTTGATGGACTTTCCGGAAAAACTGTTTTTT.

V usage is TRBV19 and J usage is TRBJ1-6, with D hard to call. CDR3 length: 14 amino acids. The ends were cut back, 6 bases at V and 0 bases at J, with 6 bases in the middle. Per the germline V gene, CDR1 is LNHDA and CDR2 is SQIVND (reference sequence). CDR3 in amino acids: CASSGSSYNSPLHF. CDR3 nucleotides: TGTGCCAGTAGCGGTAGCTCCTATAATTCACCCCTCCACTTT.

In DNA, the CDR3 is TGTGCCAGCAGCACCGACAGGGAATGGGATACGCAGTATTTT. Its translation is CASSTDREWDTQYF. This chain links TRBV11-2 with TRBJ2-3; the match to TRBD1 covers 7 bases. With V trimmed by 5 bases and J by 6 bases, 8 bases remained unmatched. This CDR3 comprises 14 residues. Germline-derived CDR1 and CDR2 are SGHAT and FQNNGV. The full variable domain, in which reference TRBV11-2 and TRBJ2-3 provide the parts outside the CDR3, is EAGVAQSPRYKIIEKRQSVAFWCNPISGHATLYWYQQILGQGPKLLIQFQNNGVVDDSQLPKDRFSAERLKGVDSTLKIQPAKLEDSAVYLCASSTDREWDTQYFGPGTRLTVL.

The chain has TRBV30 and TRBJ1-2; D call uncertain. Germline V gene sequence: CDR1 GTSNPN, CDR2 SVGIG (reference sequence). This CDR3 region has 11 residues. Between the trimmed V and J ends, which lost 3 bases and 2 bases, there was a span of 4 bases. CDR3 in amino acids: CAWSQNYGYTF. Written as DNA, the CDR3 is TGTGCCTGGAGCCAGAACTATGGCTACACCTTC.

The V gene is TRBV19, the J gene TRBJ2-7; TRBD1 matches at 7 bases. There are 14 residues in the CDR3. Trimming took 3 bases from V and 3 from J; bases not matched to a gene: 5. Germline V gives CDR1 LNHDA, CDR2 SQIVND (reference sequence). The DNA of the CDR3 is TGTGCCAGTAGTATGGCTACAGGGGACTACGAGCAGTACTTC. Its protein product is CASSMATGDYEQYF.

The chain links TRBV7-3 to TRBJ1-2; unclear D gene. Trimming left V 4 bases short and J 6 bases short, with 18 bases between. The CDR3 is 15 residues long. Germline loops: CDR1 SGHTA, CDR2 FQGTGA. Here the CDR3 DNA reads TGTGCCAGCAGCTCCGACGGCGGGGATTCAAATGGCTACACCTTC. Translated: CASSSDGGDSNGYTF.

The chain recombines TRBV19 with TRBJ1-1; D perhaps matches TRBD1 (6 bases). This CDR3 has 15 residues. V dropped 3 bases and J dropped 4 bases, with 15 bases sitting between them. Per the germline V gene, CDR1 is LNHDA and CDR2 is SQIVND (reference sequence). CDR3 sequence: CASSIRTGRVTEAFF. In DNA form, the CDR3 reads TGTGCCAGTAGTATCCGAACAGGGAGAGTCACTGAAGCTTTCTTT.

In DNA, the CDR3 is TGTGCCTGGAGCGTCTATACAGGTTCTTATGGCTACACCTTC. Encoded protein: CAWSVYTGSYGYTF. This chain joins TRBV30 and TRBJ1-2, with D perhaps TRBD1 (5 bases). The CDR3 length is 14 residues. Germline values: CDR1 GTSNPN, CDR2 SVGIG (reference sequence). Deletions cut 3 bases from V and 5 bases from J, with 16 bases between.

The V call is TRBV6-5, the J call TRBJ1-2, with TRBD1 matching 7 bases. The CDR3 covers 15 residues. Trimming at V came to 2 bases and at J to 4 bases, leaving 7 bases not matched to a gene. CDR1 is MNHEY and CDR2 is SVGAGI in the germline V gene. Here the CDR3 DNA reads TGTGCCAGCAGTTACACGCCACAGGGGACCTATGGCTACACCTTC. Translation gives CASSYTPQGTYGYTF.

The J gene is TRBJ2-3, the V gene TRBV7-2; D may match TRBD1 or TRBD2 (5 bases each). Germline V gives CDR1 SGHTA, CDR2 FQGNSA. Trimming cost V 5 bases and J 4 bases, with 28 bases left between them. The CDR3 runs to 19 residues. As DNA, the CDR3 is TGTGCCAGCAGCATTCGGGACCGCGGCGTCCTTTGGGTAGCAGATACGCAGTATTTT. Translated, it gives CASSIRDRGVLWVADTQYF.

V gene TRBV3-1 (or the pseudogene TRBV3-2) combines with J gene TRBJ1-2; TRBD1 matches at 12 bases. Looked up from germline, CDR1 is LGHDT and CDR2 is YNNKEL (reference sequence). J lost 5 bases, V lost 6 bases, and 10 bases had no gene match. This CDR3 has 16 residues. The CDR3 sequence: CASSSGTGGWYYGYTF. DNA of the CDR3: TGTGCCAGCAGTTCCGGGACAGGGGGCTGGTATTATGGCTACACCTTC.

As DNA, the CDR3 is TGTGCCAGCTCACCAACGGAGGGAACGCAGTATTTT. Encoded protein: CASSPTEGTQYF. The chain couples TRBV18 to TRBJ2-3; D perhaps matches TRBD2 (6 bases). This CDR3 is 12 amino acids long. Germline V gene data show CDR1 as KGHSH and CDR2 as LQKENI. Trimming pared 2 bases from V and 9 bases from J, leaving 9 bases between.

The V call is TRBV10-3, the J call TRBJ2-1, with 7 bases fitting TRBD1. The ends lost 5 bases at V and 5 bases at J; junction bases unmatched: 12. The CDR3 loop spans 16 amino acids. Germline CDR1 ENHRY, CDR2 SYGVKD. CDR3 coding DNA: TGTGCCATCAGTCAGCAACAATTGGGACAGCACAATGAGCAGTTCTTC. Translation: CAISQQQLGQHNEQFF.

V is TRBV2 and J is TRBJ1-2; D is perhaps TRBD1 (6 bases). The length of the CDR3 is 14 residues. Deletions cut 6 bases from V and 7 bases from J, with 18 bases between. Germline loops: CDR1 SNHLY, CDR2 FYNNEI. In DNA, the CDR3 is TGTGCCAGCAGCGACTCCAGGCGGGGGCCTGGCTACACCTTC. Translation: CASSDSRRGPGYTF.

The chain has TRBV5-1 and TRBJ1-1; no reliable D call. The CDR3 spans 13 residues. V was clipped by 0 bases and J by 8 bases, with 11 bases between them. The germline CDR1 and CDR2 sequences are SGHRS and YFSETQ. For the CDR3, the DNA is TGCGCCAGCAGCTTGGTCCCCGAGAGAGAAGCTTTCTTT. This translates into CASSLVPEREAFF.

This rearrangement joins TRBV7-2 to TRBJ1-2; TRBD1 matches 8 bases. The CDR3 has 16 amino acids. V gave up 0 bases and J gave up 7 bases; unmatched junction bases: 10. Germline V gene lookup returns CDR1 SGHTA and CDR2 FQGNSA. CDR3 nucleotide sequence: TGTGCCAGCAGCTTAGCTCTGGGCAGGGGGCCAGGTGGCTACACCTTC. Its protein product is CASSLALGRGPGGYTF.

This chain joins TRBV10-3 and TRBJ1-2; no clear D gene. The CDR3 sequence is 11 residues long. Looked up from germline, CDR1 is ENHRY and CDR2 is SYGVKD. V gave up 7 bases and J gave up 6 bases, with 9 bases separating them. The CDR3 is CAITPGDGYTF. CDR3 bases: TGTGCCATCACGCCCGGAGATGGCTACACCTTC.

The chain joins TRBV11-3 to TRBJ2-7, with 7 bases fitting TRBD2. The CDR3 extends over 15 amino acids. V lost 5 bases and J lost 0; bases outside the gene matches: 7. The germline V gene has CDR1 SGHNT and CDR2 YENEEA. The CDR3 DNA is TGTGCCAGCAGCCCCCGACGACTAGCCTCCTACGAGCAGTACTTC. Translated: CASSPRRLASYEQYF.

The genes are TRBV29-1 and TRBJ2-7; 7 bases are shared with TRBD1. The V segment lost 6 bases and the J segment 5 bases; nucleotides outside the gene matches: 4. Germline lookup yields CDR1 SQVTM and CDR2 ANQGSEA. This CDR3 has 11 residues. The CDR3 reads CSVGQYNEQYF. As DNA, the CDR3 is TGCAGCGTGGGACAGTACAACGAGCAGTACTTC.

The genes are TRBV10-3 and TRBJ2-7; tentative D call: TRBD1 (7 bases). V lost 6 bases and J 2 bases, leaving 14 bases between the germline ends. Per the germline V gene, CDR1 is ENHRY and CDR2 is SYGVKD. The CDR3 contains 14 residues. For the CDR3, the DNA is TGTGCCATCAGGGATCAGGGGGGTCCCTACGAGCAGTACTTC. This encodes CAIRDQGGPYEQYF.

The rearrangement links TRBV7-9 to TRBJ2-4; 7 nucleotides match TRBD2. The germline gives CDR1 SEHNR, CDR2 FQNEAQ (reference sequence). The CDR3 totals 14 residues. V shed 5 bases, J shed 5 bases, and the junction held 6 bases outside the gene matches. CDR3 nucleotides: TGTGCCAGCAGCCCACGCAGCGGGGAAAACATTCAGTACTTC. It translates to CASSPRSGENIQYF. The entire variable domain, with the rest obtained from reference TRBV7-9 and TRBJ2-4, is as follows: DTGVSQNPRHKITKRGQNVTFRCDPISEHNRLYWYRQTLGQGPEFLTYFQNEAQLEKSRLLSDRFSAERPKGSFSTLEIQRTEQGDSAMYLCASSPRSGENIQYFGAGTRLSVL.

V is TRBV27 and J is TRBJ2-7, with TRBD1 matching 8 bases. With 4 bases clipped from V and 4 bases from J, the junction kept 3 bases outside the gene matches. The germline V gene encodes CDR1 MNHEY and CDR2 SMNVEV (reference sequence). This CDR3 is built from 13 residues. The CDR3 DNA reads TGTGCCAGCAGTTACAGGACAGGGTACGAGCAGTACTTC. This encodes CASSYRTGYEQYF.